Shown below are 18 T cell receptor beta chains from a single sample sequenced in a study of blood T cell repertoires in COVID-19. Some clones are missing from TCRdb's copy, which holds only in-frame ones; the method was immunoSEQ multiplex PCR. Of 190,000 or so clones listed, roughly four fifths were seen once; the top ten hold roughly 7%. The sample comprised PBMCs or T cells enriched from blood (not recorded which). These receptors were taken from a man aged 35 to 55 who had recovered from COVID-19.

This clone was found once. The gene calls are TRBV6-2 or TRBV6-3 and TRBJ1-1, with D maybe TRBD1 (5 bases). This CDR3 spans 13 amino acids. Trimming cost V 6 bases and J 1 base, with 9 bases left between them. Germline V gene sequence: CDR1 MNHEY, CDR2 SVGEGT. DNA for the CDR3: TGTGCCAGCAGCTCTACAGGGAACACTGAAGCTTTCTTT. It specifies CASSSTGNTEAFF.

The rearrangement joins TRBV13 to TRBJ1-1; D gene ambiguous. CDR1 and CDR2 (germline): PRHDT, FYEKMQ (reference sequence). The CDR3 runs 13 residues. With 5 bases removed from V and 0 bases from J, the gap between germline ends came to 7 bases. CDR3 amino acids: CASSPRLNTEAFF. CDR3 sequence (DNA): TGTGCCAGCAGCCCGCGGCTGAACACTGAAGCTTTCTTT.

The chain joins TRBV19 to TRBJ1-1, with TRBD1 identical over 7 bases. From germline, CDR1 is LNHDA and CDR2 SQIVND (reference sequence). CDR3 length: 16 residues. The junction had 8 bases not matched to a gene; V was cut back by 3 bases and J by 1 base. The CDR3 nucleotides read TGTGCCAGTAGTATTTTCGGCAGGGGGACGAACACTGAAGCTTTCTTT. Translating it yields CASSIFGRGTNTEAFF.

A single count supports this clone. The rearrangement joins TRBV28 to TRBJ2-2; the match to TRBD1 covers 8 bases. Germline V gene sequence: CDR1 MDHEN, CDR2 SYDVKM. The CDR3 loop spans 16 amino acids. The trim removed 4 bases at V and 0 bases at J, leaving 4 bases unmatched. The CDR3 loop is CASSSAGGANTGELFF. CDR3 DNA sequence: TGTGCCAGCAGTTCTGCAGGGGGCGCGAACACCGGGGAGCTGTTTTTT.

This chain connects TRBV6-4 to TRBJ2-3, with D perhaps TRBD2 (5 bases). Germline V CDR1 and CDR2: MRHNA, SNTAGT. This CDR3 has 13 residues. Trimming cost V 6 bases and J 2 bases, with 9 bases left between them. CDR3 amino acids: CASSEGYTDTQYF. In DNA form, the CDR3 reads TGTGCCAGCAGCGAGGGTTACACAGATACGCAGTATTTT.

A few counts support this clone. V gene TRBV7-9 combines with J gene TRBJ1-5; D unclear. From germline, CDR1 is SEHNR and CDR2 FQNEAQ (reference sequence). Trimming took 8 bases from V and 3 from J, leaving 8 bases between them. The CDR3 is made up of 12 amino acids. The CDR3 nucleotides read TGTGCCAGCGGAGAGCTCAATCAGCCCCAGCATTTT. It yields the protein CASGELNQPQHF.

The chain has TRBV13 and TRBJ2-2; TRBD1 aligns across 10 bases. Germline assignment: CDR1 PRHDT and CDR2 FYEKMQ (reference sequence). CDR3 length: 16 amino acids. Trimming removed 5 bases from V and 6 bases from J; junction bases left unmatched: 9. CDR3 loop: CASSPGRTGGSGELFF. CDR3 DNA sequence: TGTGCCAGCAGCCCAGGGCGGACAGGGGGTTCCGGGGAGCTGTTTTTT.

V is TRBV28 and J is TRBJ1-6; TRBD1 aligns across 7 bases. The germline CDR1 and CDR2 sequences are MDHEN and SYDVKM. The V gene end was trimmed by 6 bases and the J gene end by 13 bases; junction bases not matched to a gene: 9. This CDR3 spans 13 amino acids. The CDR3 DNA is TGTGCCAGCAGGCCGACAGGGATGGGGCCCCTCCACTTT. Amino acid sequence: CASRPTGMGPLHF.

The chain employs TRBV5-4 and TRBJ1-6; 10 bases map to TRBD1. The CDR3 length is 17 residues. The germline gives CDR1 SGHNT, CDR2 YYREEE (reference sequence). Trimming cost V 0 bases and J 9 bases; bases outside gene matches: 9. CDR3 DNA sequence: TGTGCCAGCAGCTTGGCAGGGACAGGGGCAGGGATTTCACCCCTCCACTTT. Translation: CASSLAGTGAGISPLHF.

This clone was found a few times. CDR3 nucleotides: TGTGCCAGTAGTCGACAGGGTAACACCGGGGAGCTGTTTTTT. Its protein product is CASSRQGNTGELFF. This chain uses TRBV19 with TRBJ2-2; 7 bases line up with TRBD1. The CDR3 extends over 14 amino acids. The V gene end was trimmed by 5 bases and the J gene end by 2 bases; junction bases not matched to a gene: 2. The V gene's germline CDR1 is LNHDA and CDR2 SQIVND (reference sequence).

This clone was observed many times. V and J are TRBV9 and TRBJ1-1; D possibly corresponds to TRBD1 (6 bases). The CDR3 is 14 amino acids. The V gene lost 3 bases and the J gene lost 2 bases, with 11 bases spanning the gap. The germline gives CDR1 SGDLS, CDR2 YYNGEE. CDR3 loop: CASSAEDRNTEAFF. The CDR3, as DNA: TGTGCCAGCAGCGCCGAGGACAGAAACACTGAAGCTTTCTTT.

This clone was detected a few times. V is TRBV5-1 and J is TRBJ1-1; D uncertain. The CDR3 has 13 amino acids. Germline V lookup: CDR1 SGHRS, CDR2 YFSETQ. Trimming left V 1 base short and J 1 base short, with 5 bases between. The CDR3 sequence: CASSLSQNTEAFF. In nucleotides, the CDR3 is TGCGCCAGCAGCTTGTCACAGAACACTGAAGCTTTCTTT.

The sample holds a few counts of this clone. The chain combines TRBV30 with TRBJ1-2; TRBD1 matches at 7 bases. V was pared by 4 bases and J by 8 bases, with 25 bases of the junction left unmatched. This CDR3 region has 18 residues. Germline values: CDR1 GTSNPN, CDR2 SVGIG (reference sequence). The CDR3 protein is CAWKTGAFNRPPRGGYTF. The CDR3 DNA reads TGTGCCTGGAAAACAGGGGCCTTTAACAGACCGCCTAGAGGAGGCTACACCTTC.

V usage is TRBV14 and J usage is TRBJ2-7; no reliable D call. The V gene's germline CDR1 is SGHDN and CDR2 FVKESK. The V end was cut by 5 bases, the J end by 6 bases, with 8 bases between. The CDR3 is made up of 11 amino acids. CDR3 protein: CASSALSEQYF. The CDR3 DNA follows: TGTGCCAGCAGCGCGCTCTCCGAGCAGTACTTC. The full variable domain, its missing parts supplied by reference TRBV14 and TRBJ2-7, is EAGVTQFPSHSVIEKGQTVTLRCDPISGHDNLYWYRRVMGKEIKFLLHFVKESKQDESGMPNNRFLAERTGGTYSTLKVQPAELEDSGVYFCASSALSEQYFGPGTRLTVT.

The chain carries TRBV3-1 (or the pseudogene TRBV3-2) and TRBJ2-1, with TRBD2 matching over 7 bases. Germline-derived CDR1 and CDR2 are LGHDT and YNNKEL (reference sequence). CDR3 length: 16 amino acids. V dropped 3 bases and J dropped 0; count of bases not matched to a gene: 5. CDR3 nucleotide sequence: TGTGCCAGCAGCCACACGTCGGGGGGCTCCTACAATGAGCAGTTCTTC. Translated, it gives CASSHTSGGSYNEQFF.

The chain couples TRBV19 to TRBJ1-6; D not certain. This CDR3 is 16 amino acids long. Germline CDR1 is LNHDA and CDR2 is SQIVND (reference sequence). V lost 1 base to trimming and J lost 7 bases, with 14 bases between them. The CDR3 bases are TGTGCCAGTAGTATAGTTTCGGCAGTGAGGAATTCACCCCTCCACTTT. This sequence encodes CASSIVSAVRNSPLHF.

The chain has TRBV29-1 and TRBJ1-1; weak D call: TRBD1 (5 bases). This CDR3 is built from 15 residues. Looked up from germline, CDR1 is SQVTM and CDR2 is ANQGSEA. Trimming took 4 bases from V and 1 from J, leaving 16 bases between them. CDR3 region: CSVAPLSGANTEAFF. CDR3 DNA sequence: TGCAGCGTTGCCCCCTTAAGCGGGGCGAACACTGAAGCTTTCTTT.

This clone occurred a few times. V usage is TRBV15 and J usage is TRBJ1-1; the match to TRBD1 covers 7 bases. Losses at the gene ends were 1 base for V and 4 bases for J; bases not matched to a gene: 3. The CDR3 has 14 residues. Germline CDR1 LNHNV, CDR2 YYDKDF (reference sequence). The DNA for the CDR3 is TGTGCCACCAGCAGAGGACAGGGCGGCACTGAAGCTTTCTTT. It specifies CATSRGQGGTEAFF. Variable domain in full (rest from reference TRBV15 and TRBJ1-1): DAMVIQNPRYQVTQFGKPVTLSCSQTLNHNVMYWYQQKSSQAPKLLFHYYDKDFNNEADTPDNFQSRRPNTSFCFLDIRSPGLGDTAMYLCATSRGQGGTEAFFGQGTRLTVV.